The 21 T cell receptor beta chains presented below share a single source sample, sequenced in a study of OX40 agonist ivuxolimab in advanced cancers. Produced via immunoSEQ multiplex PCR; TCRdb's table is partial and in-frame only. The sample holds some 90,000 clones, roughly 91% seen once. Sequencing was performed on CD4+ or CD8+ T cells sorted from blood, taken in a trial of the OX40 agonist ivuxolimab. The receptors were sampled from an adult with an advanced solid tumor such as melanoma, head and neck, liver or kidney cancer.

V usage is TRBV28 and J usage is TRBJ2-7, with 7 nucleotides matching TRBD2. V trimming: 8 bases; J trimming: 2 bases; junction bases outside the gene matches: 12. CDR3 length equals 15 residues. Per the germline V gene, CDR1 is MDHEN and CDR2 is SYDVKM. The CDR3 sequence: CASRFTGLTTYEQYF. The CDR3, as DNA: TGTGCCAGCCGCTTTACGGGACTAACTACCTACGAGCAGTACTTC.

The V and J genes are TRBV11-3 and TRBJ2-5; D is perhaps TRBD2 (6 bases). The J call may not be correct, given that the DNA end is closer to TRBJ2-7. Germline-derived CDR1 and CDR2 are SGHNT and YENEEA. The CDR3 extends over 13 amino acids. In DNA, the CDR3 is TGTGCCAGCAGCCTCGGGAGCACCTACGAGCAGTACTTC. Translation gives CASSLGSTYEQYF.

This chain connects TRBV15 to TRBJ2-5; D might be TRBD2 (6 bases). Trimming removed 1 base at V and 5 bases at J, with 20 bases between. Germline CDR1 LNHNV, CDR2 YYDKDF (reference sequence). The CDR3 loop spans 17 amino acids. The CDR3 region has the DNA TGTGCCACCAGCAGAGGTAGCGGCCCCTTATCAGGGGAGACCCAGTACTTC. Translation: CATSRGSGPLSGETQYF.

J is TRBJ2-5 and V is TRBV15; D possibly matches TRBD1 or TRBD2 (6 bases each). CDR3 length: 19 amino acids. Trimming stripped 1 base from V and 5 bases from J, with 26 bases between. Germline V gene data show CDR1 as LNHNV and CDR2 as YYDKDF (reference sequence). CDR3 sequence reads: CATSRGTRSGAASGETQYF. Here the CDR3 DNA reads TGTGCCACCAGCAGAGGGACGAGATCGGGGGCGGCCTCGGGTGAGACCCAGTACTTC. Variable domain in full (rest from reference TRBV15 and TRBJ2-5): DAMVIQNPRYQVTQFGKPVTLSCSQTLNHNVMYWYQQKSSQAPKLLFHYYDKDFNNEADTPDNFQSRRPNTSFCFLDIRSPGLGDTAMYLCATSRGTRSGAASGETQYFGPGTRLLVL.

The chain joins TRBV6-5 to TRBJ2-5; 7 nucleotides agree with TRBD1. In germline, CDR1 is MNHEY, CDR2 SVGAGI. V lost 10 bases, J lost 3 bases, and 14 bases stayed unmatched. The CDR3 is 15 residues long. The CDR3 sequence: CATVSRDRPKETQYF. The DNA for the CDR3 is TGTGCCACCGTCTCCCGGGACAGACCTAAAGAGACCCAGTACTTC.

The V call is TRBV27, the J call TRBJ1-2; D might be TRBD1 (6 bases). The CDR3 spans 17 residues. Germline CDR1 reads MNHEY; CDR2 reads SMNVEV (reference sequence). Between the trimmed V and J ends, which lost 7 bases and 1 base, there was a span of 22 bases. CDR3 sequence reads: CASTPRGGGQINYGYTF. The CDR3 DNA reads TGTGCCAGCACCCCCCGGGGCGGGGGCCAGATTAACTATGGCTACACCTTC.

The gene calls are TRBV29-1 and TRBJ1-3, with D uncertain. The CDR3 consists of 14 residues. V lost 7 bases and J 2 bases, leaving 15 bases between the germline ends. From germline, CDR1 is SQVTM and CDR2 ANQGSEA. CDR3 protein: CSAFDTSTGNTIYF. The CDR3 nucleotides are TGCAGCGCTTTTGACACATCGACTGGAAACACCATATATTTT.

This clone was observed a single time. J is TRBJ2-3 and V is TRBV7-9; D perhaps matches TRBD1 (6 bases). The CDR3 loop spans 14 amino acids. V was cut by 3 bases and J by 0 bases, with 7 bases left in between. The germline V gene encodes CDR1 SEHNR and CDR2 FQNEAQ (reference sequence). CDR3 sequence reads: CASSFGTSTDTQYF. The CDR3 DNA reads as TGTGCCAGCAGCTTCGGGACAAGCACAGATACGCAGTATTTT.

This clone was seen only a few times. The same CDR3 also results from other DNA sequences found in this sample. The V call is TRBV5-1, the J call TRBJ1-1; 7 positions agree with TRBD1. This CDR3 has 16 amino acids. V lost 0 bases and J lost 4; bases outside the gene matches: 9. Germline V gives CDR1 SGHRS, CDR2 YFSETQ. CDR3 coding DNA: TGCGCCAGCAGCTTGGGTGAGGGGGCGGGTGGCACTGAAGCTTTCTTT. Encoded protein: CASSLGEGAGGTEAFF.

This rearrangement joins TRBV4-1 to TRBJ2-6; 7 bases match TRBD1. The germline CDR1 and CDR2 sequences are MGHRA and YSYEKL. This CDR3 contains 19 residues. Germline trimming cut 2 bases from V and 4 bases from J; bases unmatched to any gene: 14. CDR3 sequence reads: CASSQIRLGRGSGANVLTF. In DNA, the CDR3 is TGCGCCAGCAGCCAAATTCGTCTTGGCAGGGGGTCAGGGGCCAACGTCCTGACTTTC.

This clone was observed a single time. The rearrangement links TRBV14 to TRBJ2-1, with a weak D call TRBD2 (7 bases). This CDR3 has 17 residues. V was shortened by 1 base and J by 7 bases, with 20 bases between the two germline ends. The germline CDR1 and CDR2 sequences are SGHDN and FVKESK. CDR3 residues: CASSQGLGGGSRNEQFF. The CDR3 coding sequence is TGTGCCAGCAGCCAAGGCCTGGGAGGGGGGTCCCGAAATGAGCAGTTCTTC.

The chain joins TRBV28 to TRBJ1-6, with D perhaps TRBD1 (6 bases). From germline, CDR1 is MDHEN and CDR2 SYDVKM. V shed 6 bases and J shed 2 bases, with 14 bases lying between them. This CDR3 has 16 amino acids. This chain's CDR3 is CASRYAGAPYNSPLHF. CDR3 in DNA: TGTGCCAGCAGATATGCAGGGGCCCCCTATAATTCACCCCTCCACTTT. Filled out from reference TRBV28 and TRBJ1-6, the complete variable domain reads DVKVTQSSRYLVKRTGEKVFLECVQDMDHENMFWYRQDPGLGLRLIYFSYDVKMKEKGDIPEGYSVSREKKERFSLILESASTNQTSMYLCASRYAGAPYNSPLHFGNGTRLTVT.

V and J are TRBV7-9 and TRBJ1-1; D is ambiguous. Trimming shortened V by 7 bases and J by 7 bases, and 16 bases separated the two germline ends. From germline, CDR1 is SEHNR and CDR2 FQNEAQ (reference sequence). The CDR3 sequence is 13 residues long. The DNA of the CDR3 is TGTGCCAGCATCCCCCAATCGGTCGGTGAAGCTTTCTTT. Translation: CASIPQSVGEAFF. Full variable domain (rest looked up from reference TRBV7-9 and TRBJ1-1): DTGVSQNPRHKITKRGQNVTFRCDPISEHNRLYWYRQTLGQGPEFLTYFQNEAQLEKSRLLSDRFSAERPKGSFSTLEIQRTEQGDSAMYLCASIPQSVGEAFFGQGTRLTVV.

The CDR3 sequence: CASSGTVYLYEQYF. The CDR3 bases are TGTGCCAGCTCGGGGACAGTTTACCTCTACGAGCAGTACTTC. V and J are TRBV28 and TRBJ2-7, with 7 bases matching TRBD1. The V segment lost 8 bases and the J segment 3 bases; nucleotides outside the gene matches: 10. This CDR3 has 14 amino acids. Germline V CDR1 and CDR2: MDHEN, SYDVKM.

This clone was seen a single time. The chain joins TRBV28 to TRBJ2-2; 11 nucleotides line up with TRBD2. The junction had 6 bases not matched to a gene; V was cut back by 8 bases and J by 4 bases. The CDR3 sequence is 15 residues long. CDR1 and CDR2 (germline): MDHEN, SYDVKM. The CDR3 DNA is TGTGCCAGCCCAACTAGCGGGAGATTCACCGGGGAGCTGTTTTTT. As protein: CASPTSGRFTGELFF.

This chain links TRBV11-3 with TRBJ2-1; D perhaps matches TRBD2 (6 bases). CDR1 SGHNT and CDR2 YENEEA come from the germline V gene. This CDR3 has 15 residues. Trimming cost V 3 bases and J 2 bases, with 11 bases left between them. CDR3 loop: CASSFGGEAYNEQFF. In DNA, the CDR3 is TGTGCCAGCAGCTTCGGCGGGGAGGCCTACAATGAGCAGTTCTTC.

This chain uses TRBV7-2 with TRBJ2-6; TRBD1 is a possible D gene (6 bases). V gave up 1 base and J gave up 4 bases, with 14 bases separating them. Germline lookup yields CDR1 SGHTA and CDR2 FQGNSA. The CDR3 consists of 17 residues. For the CDR3, the DNA is TGTGCCAGCAGCTTAGTCTTTGGGGGCTTGGGGGCCAACGTCCTGACTTTC. Translating gives CASSLVFGGLGANVLTF.

V gene TRBV5-1 combines with J gene TRBJ2-7, with 8 bases fitting TRBD2. The V gene end was trimmed by 2 bases and the J gene end by 5 bases; junction bases not matched to a gene: 12. From germline, CDR1 is SGHRS and CDR2 YFSETQ. The length of the CDR3 is 16 residues. CDR3 nucleotide sequence: TGCGCCAGCAGCTTTCAGCCTGCGGGAGGAACCGACGAGCAGTACTTC. It yields the protein CASSFQPAGGTDEQYF. Full variable domain (outside the CDR3, taken from reference TRBV5-1 and TRBJ2-7): KAGVTQTPRYLIKTRGQQVTLSCSPISGHRSVSWYQQTPGQGLQFLFEYFSETQRNKGNFPGRFSGRQFSNSRSEMNVSTLELGDSALYLCASSFQPAGGTDEQYFGPGTRLTVT.

The chain uses TRBV6-5 and TRBJ1-3, with 10 bases fitting TRBD1. Germline values: CDR1 MNHEY, CDR2 SVGAGI. J was trimmed by 4 bases and V by 5 bases; bases with no gene match: 5. The CDR3 runs 15 residues. This CDR3 is CASSRDRGTGNTIYF. In DNA, the CDR3 is TGTGCCAGCAGTCGGGACAGGGGAACAGGAAACACCATATATTTT.

The CDR3 DNA sequence: TGTGCCACCAGCAGACCCGGGCAGGAGCAGTACTTC. This codes for CATSRPGQEQYF. This chain links TRBV15 with TRBJ2-7; D is unclear. Trimming took 2 bases from V and 7 from J, leaving 9 bases between them. The CDR3 spans 12 residues. Germline V gene data show CDR1 as LNHNV and CDR2 as YYDKDF (reference sequence).

The chain joins TRBV5-4 to TRBJ2-2; TRBD2 agrees at 11 bases. The CDR3 totals 17 residues. Germline V gene sequence: CDR1 SGHNT, CDR2 YYREEE (reference sequence). V lost 4 bases, J lost 2 bases, and 7 bases stayed unmatched. The CDR3 DNA reads TGTGCCAGCAGCCAATCCACTAGCGGGAGTAACACCGGGGAGCTGTTTTTT. Residues: CASSQSTSGSNTGELFF.